Listed below are T cell receptor beta chains from one sample, sequenced in a study of T cells in Graves' hyperthyroidism and ophthalmopathy. TCRdb reanalysed the multiplex PCR reads using MiXCR and keeps one entry per CDR3 protein. The repertoire includes under 550,000 distinct CDR3 sequences, nearly 20% of them detected once, and roughly 47% sits in the top ten. Specimen: blood. These receptors came from a man between 35 and 55 years old with Graves' ophthalmopathy. CDR3s include the opening cysteine and the closing phenylalanine or tryptophan. Fields, in order: CDR3 DNA, CDR3 protein, clone size, J gene, V gene, D gene. A D gene is named only where the DNA matches it firmly. A row's size may be missing; if present it is once, few, many or a size class.

TGTGCCAGCAGACCAGGACAGGCAACGATACTGTTTTTT | CASRPGQATILFF | - | TRBJ1-4 | TRBV6-1 | TRBD1
TGTGCCAGCAGCTTGACCGCGTCCTACGAGCAGTACTTC | CASSLTASYEQYF | many | TRBJ2-7 | TRBV28 | -
TGTGCTAGTGGTCCACCCCCTGGAGGCACTGAAGCTTTCTTT | CASGPPPGGTEAFF | few | TRBJ1-1 | TRBV12-5 | -
TGCGCCAGCAGCTATGGGACAGGGGGCAATCGGGAAAAACTGTTTTTT | CASSYGTGGNREKLFF | many | TRBJ1-4 | TRBV5-1 | TRBD1
TGTGCCAGCAGCTCTCGTAGTGCGGGGGGGCAAGGCAATGAGCAGTTCTTC | CASSSRSAGGQGNEQFF | few | TRBJ2-1 | TRBV9 | TRBD2
TGTGCCAGCAGTGCCGGGGGTAGCGGGGGAATCTCCTACGAGCAGTACTTC | CASSAGGSGGISYEQYF | many | TRBJ2-7 | TRBV6-1 | TRBD2
TGTGCCAGCAGCACCGGCGGGACTACCGGCACAGATGCGCAGTATTTT | CASSTGGTTGTDAQYF | few | TRBJ2-3 | TRBV7-8 | TRBD2
TGTGCCAGCAGTTTTCTGGCGGGAGGGGACACCGGGGAGCTGTTTTTT | CASSFLAGGDTGELFF | - | TRBJ2-2 | TRBV12-3/TRBV12-4 | TRBD2
TGCGCCAGCAGAACGTACGGCACCACCGCCTACGAGCAGTACTTC | CASRTYGTTAYEQYF | few | TRBJ2-7 | TRBV5-1 | -
TGTGCCAGCAGCACTAGAGGGCTGAAGTGGTTCTTC | CASSTRGLKWFF | few | TRBJ2-1 | TRBV7-8 | -
TGTGCCAGTAGTATAGCCCCCGGGGAGCTGTTTTTT | CASSIAPGELFF | - | TRBJ2-2 | TRBV19 | -
TGTGCCAGCAGACCTGGACTAGCGGGGGGGGAGCAGTACTTC | CASRPGLAGGEQYF | many | TRBJ2-7 | TRBV2 | TRBD2
TGTGCCAGTAGTACTCCGACAGACTACGAGCAGTACTTC | CASSTPTDYEQYF | - | TRBJ2-7 | TRBV19 | -
TGTGCCTGGAGTGTACCTGGGTTCTATGGCTACACCTTC | CAWSVPGFYGYTF | - | TRBJ1-2 | TRBV30 | -
TGCAGTGGACTATCAGGAAGTGGGCAGCCCCAGCATTTT | CSGLSGSGQPQHF | - | TRBJ1-5 | TRBV20-1 | -
TGTGCCAGCAGTTCCGGACCTACGAATGCAGATACGCAGTATTTT | CASSSGPTNADTQYF | many | TRBJ2-3 | TRBV5-5 | -
TGTGCCAGCAGGGGCCTTTCCGGGACAGGGAGGTACGAGCAGTACTTC | CASRGLSGTGRYEQYF | few | TRBJ2-7 | TRBV2 | TRBD1
TGTGCCAGCAGTTTTCATCGGGCTGGGGGAGAGACCCAGTACTTC | CASSFHRAGGETQYF | - | TRBJ2-5 | TRBV12-3/TRBV12-4 | -
TGTGCCAGCAGGAAAGGGGGGGACACTGAAGCTTTCTTT | CASRKGGDTEAFF | many | TRBJ1-1 | TRBV3-1 | -
TGCAGCGTTGAAGATGGAAGGCGGACAGGAGAGCAGTTCTTC | CSVEDGRRTGEQFF | many | TRBJ2-1 | TRBV29-1 | TRBD1
TGCAGTGCCTCAAAAACAGGGAACGAGCAGTACTTC | CSASKTGNEQYF | - | TRBJ2-7 | TRBV20-1 | -
TGTGCCAGCAGATTGACAGGGCCTCAGCATCAGCCCCAGCATTTT | CASRLTGPQHQPQHF | many | TRBJ1-5 | TRBV2 | TRBD1
TGTGCCAGCAGCTTAGGAACTAGCGGGATAGGGCATGAGCAGTTCTTC | CASSLGTSGIGHEQFF | many | TRBJ2-1 | TRBV11-2 | TRBD2